The TCR beta chain described here comes from a study of human thymus T cells. Thymic material originated from resections removed in the course of corrective heart surgery. Using immunoSEQ multiplex PCR, the repertoire was profiled, and TCRdb retains in-frame clones only, with some absent. The sample holds some 130,000 clones; around 94% are singletons and the top ten take 0.02% to 0.03%. This CDR3 is built from 14 residues. The germline V gene encodes CDR1 MNHNY and CDR2 SVGAGI (reference sequence). Between the trimmed V and J ends, which lost 6 bases and 4 bases, there was a span of 15 bases. The origin of this receptor is a boy in the first two years of life with a congenital heart defect but otherwise immunologically healthy. V is TRBV6-6 and J is TRBJ1-1, with D possibly TRBD1 on 5 matching bases. Sample: thymus tissue. For the CDR3, the DNA is TGTGCCAGCAGAAGGACACCCAGAGGCACTGAAGCTTTCTTT. Translating gives CASRRTPRGTEAFF.